Here is one T cell receptor (beta chain) with its context. Its specificity is not known. The sample comes from a study of vaccination effects on CD4 cells after COVID-19. Findings and caveats of the study: Pronounced clonal contraction occurred in clones induced by infection and by vaccine late after vaccination.

Once cultured for approximately 10 days, the cells underwent separation to obtain CD4+ T cells. Vaccine administered to participants consisted of two doses of either BNT162b2 or mRNA-1273. V lost 4 bases, J lost 5 bases, and 5 bases stayed unmatched. The CDR3 spans 14 residues. The germline V gene has CDR1 KGHSH and CDR2 LQKENI. TCRdb keeps only in-frame clones here, not all; method: immunoSEQ multiplex PCR. The data contain tens of thousands of clones, 74% of them singletons. This TCR derives from a human donor who received a COVID-19 vaccine. This specimen was CD4+ T cells from PBMCs cultured without peptide, taken after COVID-19 vaccination. The V and J genes are TRBV18 and TRBJ2-7, with 10 bases that match TRBD1. The CDR3 protein is CASSRRQGADEQYV. The CDR3 DNA is TGTGCCAGCTCACGTCGACAGGGGGCGGACGAGCAGTACGTC.